A selection of T cell receptor beta chains follows, all from one sample in a study of beta chain features in type 1 diabetes. Generated by immunoSEQ multiplex PCR, the TCRdb table keeps only in-frame clones and is missing some. The sample contains about 410,000 clones, around 14% of which appear only once. Sequences were obtained from naive CD4+ T cells from blood. These receptors all come from a man under 40 in good health. The CDR3 runs from the conserved cysteine through the conserved F or W. The order of the fields is V gene, CDR3 length, J gene, D gene, clone size, CDR3 DNA, CDR3 protein. A D gene is named only where the DNA matches it firmly. Some rows have no size entry. The others give once, few or many, or a class for an expanded clone.

v_call: TRBV5-1
cdr3_length: 17
j_call: TRBJ2-3
d_call: TRBD2
clone_size: few
cdr3_nt: TGCGCCAGCAGCTTGGGACTAGCGGGGGCTAGCACAGATACGCAGTATTTT
cdr3_aa: CASSLGLAGASTDTQYF

v_call: TRBV7-4
cdr3_length: 15
j_call: TRBJ1-1
d_call: -
clone_size: -
cdr3_nt: TGTGCCAGCAGCCCCCTGCTGGTGTCTCGACAGGAAGCTTTCTTT
cdr3_aa: CASSPLLVSRQEAFF

v_call: TRBV30
cdr3_length: 14
j_call: TRBJ2-1
d_call: -
clone_size: few
cdr3_nt: TGTGCCTGGTGGCCTGGGGGTTTTTACAATGAGCAGTTCTTC
cdr3_aa: CAWWPGGFYNEQFF

v_call: TRBV2
cdr3_length: 12
j_call: TRBJ1-2
d_call: -
clone_size: -
cdr3_nt: TGTGCCAGCAGTACAGACAGCCATGGCTACACCTTC
cdr3_aa: CASSTDSHGYTF

v_call: TRBV11-3
cdr3_length: 16
j_call: TRBJ2-5
d_call: TRBD2
clone_size: -
cdr3_nt: TGTGCCAGCAGCCCCCCCGGGTCTCGGGGGGGAGAGACCCAGTACTTC
cdr3_aa: CASSPPGSRGGETQYF

v_call: TRBV9
cdr3_length: 13
j_call: TRBJ2-5
d_call: -
clone_size: many
cdr3_nt: TGTGCCAGCAGCGTCCCAGGGGTGGAGACCCAGTACTTC
cdr3_aa: CASSVPGVETQYF

v_call: TRBV9
cdr3_length: 15
j_call: TRBJ2-5
d_call: TRBD2
clone_size: -
cdr3_nt: TGTGCCAGCAGCGTAGTTTCTAGCGGGATAGAGACCCAGTACTTC
cdr3_aa: CASSVVSSGIETQYF

v_call: TRBV27
cdr3_length: 15
j_call: TRBJ2-4
d_call: -
clone_size: -
cdr3_nt: TGTGCCAGCAGTCGCCCTGGACTAGCCAAAAACATTCAGTACTTC
cdr3_aa: CASSRPGLAKNIQYF

v_call: TRBV28
cdr3_length: 16
j_call: TRBJ1-1
d_call: TRBD1
clone_size: -
cdr3_nt: TGTGCCAGCCAACAATTGCCGGGACAGGGAAACACTGAAGCTTTCTTT
cdr3_aa: CASQQLPGQGNTEAFF

v_call: TRBV29-1
cdr3_length: 12
j_call: TRBJ2-7
d_call: -
clone_size: few
cdr3_nt: TGCAGCGTTTCAGGTGACACCTACGAGCAGTACTTC
cdr3_aa: CSVSGDTYEQYF

v_call: TRBV7-9
cdr3_length: 15
j_call: TRBJ2-3
d_call: TRBD2
clone_size: -
cdr3_nt: TGTGCCAGCAGTCTACGCGGGAGGGTGATAGATACGCAGTATTTT
cdr3_aa: CASSLRGRVIDTQYF

v_call: TRBV29-1
cdr3_length: 13
j_call: TRBJ1-2
d_call: -
clone_size: few
cdr3_nt: TGCAGCGTTGATAAGTTCGGTAACTATGGCTACACCTTC
cdr3_aa: CSVDKFGNYGYTF

v_call: TRBV30
cdr3_length: 11
j_call: TRBJ2-4
d_call: -
clone_size: few
cdr3_nt: TGTGCCTGGAGTCCTAGGGGGGTTCAGTACTTC
cdr3_aa: CAWSPRGVQYF

v_call: TRBV10-3
cdr3_length: 15
j_call: TRBJ2-1
d_call: TRBD2
clone_size: few
cdr3_nt: TGTGCCATCAGTGCGACTAGCGGGAGGACCAATGAGCAGTTCTTC
cdr3_aa: CAISATSGRTNEQFF

v_call: TRBV23-1
cdr3_length: 14
j_call: TRBJ2-1
d_call: -
clone_size: few
cdr3_nt: TGCGCCAGCAGTCAAAAGGCAGAAAACAATGAGCAGTTCTTC
cdr3_aa: CASSQKAENNEQFF

v_call: TRBV10-3
cdr3_length: 13
j_call: TRBJ1-3
d_call: -
clone_size: few
cdr3_nt: TGTGCCATCCAGGGGATCTCTGGAAACACCATATATTTT
cdr3_aa: CAIQGISGNTIYF

v_call: TRBV4-3
cdr3_length: 15
j_call: TRBJ2-1
d_call: TRBD2
clone_size: -
cdr3_nt: TGCGCCAGCAGGCCCGGACTAGCGGGAAGTAATGAGCAGTTCTTC
cdr3_aa: CASRPGLAGSNEQFF